This T cell receptor beta chain stems from a study of cytomegalovirus exposure and HLA in healthy donors. In the case of this clone: Its antigen is unknown.

The CDR3 is 13 amino acids. Germline trimming cut 10 bases from V and 4 bases from J; bases unmatched to any gene: 6. The germline gives CDR1 ENHRY, CDR2 SYGVKD. Vbeta (60) and Jbeta (13) primers were used in the PCR. Method: immunoSEQ multiplex PCR; TCRdb's copy keeps in-frame clones and lacks some. Its table records more than 90,000 clones. Study observations and caveats: Most of the TCR beta V segments (in an earlier analysis) were productive either about 87% or about 30% of the time. 87-base-pair reads could not separate some V segments, including TRBV6-2 and TRBV6-3.

The rearrangement joins TRBV10-3 to TRBJ1-4; 7 bases are a match to TRBD1. The receptor was derived from a man aged 35 to 55 in good health and CMV-seropositive. The material sequenced was PBMCs. The CDR3: CATSGQSNEKLFF. The CDR3 DNA reads as TGTGCCACCTCGGGACAGAGTAATGAAAAACTGTTTTTT.